This T cell receptor (beta chain) came from a study of OX40 agonist ivuxolimab in advanced cancers. At the level of the study: The mean age was roughly 60 years, ranging from about 23 to 79, with about four fifths of participants male.

The J segment lost 4 bases and the V segment lost 0 bases, leaving 6 bases of the junction unmatched. Germline V gene lookup returns CDR1 SGHDN and CDR2 FVKESK. The CDR3 is 16 amino acids. This clone was detected a few times. Sequenced by immunoSEQ multiplex PCR; TCRdb stores in-frame clones only, minus some. The table lists about 34,000 clones, around 85% of them singletons. The chain carries TRBV14 and TRBJ2-1; 7 bases fit TRBD1. This receptor was obtained from an adult with an advanced solid tumor such as melanoma, head and neck, liver or kidney cancer. Sample: CD4+ or CD8+ T cells sorted from blood, taken in a trial of the OX40 agonist ivuxolimab. The CDR3 here is CASSQEQGVFYNEQFF. The CDR3 bases are TGTGCCAGCAGCCAAGAGCAGGGGGTCTTTTACAATGAGCAGTTCTTC.